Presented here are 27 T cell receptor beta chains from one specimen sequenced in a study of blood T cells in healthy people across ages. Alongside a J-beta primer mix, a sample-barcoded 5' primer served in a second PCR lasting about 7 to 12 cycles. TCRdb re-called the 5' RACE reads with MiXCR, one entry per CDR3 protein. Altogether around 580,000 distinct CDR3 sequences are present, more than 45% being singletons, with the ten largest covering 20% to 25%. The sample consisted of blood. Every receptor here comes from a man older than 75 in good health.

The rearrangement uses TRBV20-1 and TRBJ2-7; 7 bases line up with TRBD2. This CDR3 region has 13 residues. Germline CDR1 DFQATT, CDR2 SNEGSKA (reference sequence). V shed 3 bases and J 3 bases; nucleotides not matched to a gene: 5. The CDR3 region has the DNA TGCAGTGCTAGTATGGGGGGGATCTACGAGCAGTACTTC. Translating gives CSASMGGIYEQYF.

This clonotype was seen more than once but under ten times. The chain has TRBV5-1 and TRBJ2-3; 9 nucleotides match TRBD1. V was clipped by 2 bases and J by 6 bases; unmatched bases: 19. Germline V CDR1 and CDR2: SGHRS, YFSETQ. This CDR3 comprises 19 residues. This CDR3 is CASSLGTGFGGGLTDTQYF. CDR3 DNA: TGCGCCAGCAGCTTAGGGACAGGGTTCGGCGGGGGCCTGACGGATACGCAGTATTTT.

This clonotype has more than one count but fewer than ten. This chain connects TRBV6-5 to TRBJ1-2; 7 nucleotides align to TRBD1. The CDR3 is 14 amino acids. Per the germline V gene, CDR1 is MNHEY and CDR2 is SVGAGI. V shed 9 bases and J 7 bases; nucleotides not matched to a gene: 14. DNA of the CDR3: TGTGCCAGTAAGCCCCGAACCGACAGGGCTGGCTACACCTTC. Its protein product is CASKPRTDRAGYTF.

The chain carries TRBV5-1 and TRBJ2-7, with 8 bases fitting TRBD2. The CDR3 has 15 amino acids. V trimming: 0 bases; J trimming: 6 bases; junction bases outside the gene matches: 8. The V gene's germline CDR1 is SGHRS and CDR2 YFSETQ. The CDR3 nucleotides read TGCGCCAGCAGCTTGGCCGTTAGCGGGACTGCCGAGCAGTACTTC. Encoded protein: CASSLAVSGTAEQYF. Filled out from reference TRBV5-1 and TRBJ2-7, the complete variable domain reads KAGVTQTPRYLIKTRGQQVTLSCSPISGHRSVSWYQQTPGQGLQFLFEYFSETQRNKGNFPGRFSGRQFSNSRSEMNVSTLELGDSALYLCASSLAVSGTAEQYFGPGTRLTVT.

The CDR3 DNA sequence: TGTGCCAGCAGTTTACAGGGAATGTACACTGAAGCTTTCTTT. Translating it yields CASSLQGMYTEAFF. The chain combines TRBV6-5 with TRBJ1-1, with a possible D match to TRBD1 (6 bases). V dropped 4 bases and J dropped 3 bases, with 12 bases sitting between them. Germline loops: CDR1 MNHEY, CDR2 SVGAGI. This CDR3 is 14 amino acids long.

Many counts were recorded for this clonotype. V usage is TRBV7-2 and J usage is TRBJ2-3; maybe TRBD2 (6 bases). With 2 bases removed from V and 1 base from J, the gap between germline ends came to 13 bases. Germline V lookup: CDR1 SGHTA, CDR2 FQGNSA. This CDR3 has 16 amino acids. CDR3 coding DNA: TGTGCCAGCAGCTTACAACTAGGAGGGCGCACAGATACGCAGTATTTT. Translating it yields CASSLQLGGRTDTQYF.

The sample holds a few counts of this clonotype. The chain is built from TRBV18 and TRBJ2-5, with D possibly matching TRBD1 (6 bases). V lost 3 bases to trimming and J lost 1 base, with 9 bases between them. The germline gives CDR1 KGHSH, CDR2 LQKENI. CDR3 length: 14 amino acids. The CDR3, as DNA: TGTGCCAGCTCACCGCCGACAGGCCAAGAGACCCAGTACTTC. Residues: CASSPPTGQETQYF.

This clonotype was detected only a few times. CDR3 coding DNA: TGTGCCAGCAGTTACTCGATGGAGGATACGCAGTATTTT. Its protein is CASSYSMEDTQYF. The chain links TRBV6-2 or TRBV6-3 to TRBJ2-3; D not certain. The CDR3 covers 13 residues. V lost 0 bases and J 6 bases, leaving 7 bases between the germline ends. Germline CDR1 reads MNHEY; CDR2 reads SVGEGT.

CDR3 residues: CASSVSSGQGYGYTF. The CDR3 DNA reads TGTGCCAGCAGCGTATCTTCGGGACAGGGCTATGGCTACACCTTC. The rearrangement joins TRBV9 to TRBJ1-2; 9 bases align to TRBD1. The CDR3 is 15 residues long. V was pared by 1 base and J by 4 bases, with 5 bases of the junction left unmatched. CDR1 and CDR2 from the germline V gene are SGDLS and YYNGEE.

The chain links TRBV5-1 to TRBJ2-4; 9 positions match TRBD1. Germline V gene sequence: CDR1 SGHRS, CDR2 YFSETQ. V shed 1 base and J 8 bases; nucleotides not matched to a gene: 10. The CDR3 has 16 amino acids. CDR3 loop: CASSLFGTGSGDIQYF. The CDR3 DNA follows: TGCGCCAGCAGCTTGTTTGGGACAGGGAGTGGGGACATTCAGTACTTC.

DNA of the CDR3: TGTGCCAGCAGCCAAGACTGGCAGTACGAGCAGTACTTC. Translated, it gives CASSQDWQYEQYF. J is TRBJ2-7 and V is TRBV14, with D unresolved. V lost 0 bases and J lost 4, with 7 bases in between. Germline loops: CDR1 SGHDN, CDR2 FVKESK. The CDR3 spans 13 residues.

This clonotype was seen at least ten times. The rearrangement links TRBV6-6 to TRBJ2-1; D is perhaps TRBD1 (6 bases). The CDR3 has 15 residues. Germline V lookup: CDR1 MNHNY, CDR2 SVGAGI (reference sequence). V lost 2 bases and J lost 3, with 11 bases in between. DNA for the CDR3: TGTGCCAGCAGTTACCGGCAGGGGTTCTACAATGAGCAGTTCTTC. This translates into CASSYRQGFYNEQFF.

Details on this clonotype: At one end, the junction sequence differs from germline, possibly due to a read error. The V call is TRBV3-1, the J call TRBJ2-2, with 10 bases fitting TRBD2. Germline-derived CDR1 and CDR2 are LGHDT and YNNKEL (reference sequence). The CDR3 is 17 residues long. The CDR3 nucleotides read TGTGCCAGCAGCCAACCTAGCGGGGGATCGAACACCGAGGAGCTGTTTTTT. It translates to CASSQPSGGSNTEELFF. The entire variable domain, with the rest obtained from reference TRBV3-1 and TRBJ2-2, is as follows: DTAVSQTPKYLVTQMGNDKSIKCEQNLGHDTMYWYKQDSKKFLKIMFSYNNKELIINETVPNRFSPKSPDKAHLNLHINSLELGDSAVYFCASSQPSGGSNTEELFFGEGSRLTVL.

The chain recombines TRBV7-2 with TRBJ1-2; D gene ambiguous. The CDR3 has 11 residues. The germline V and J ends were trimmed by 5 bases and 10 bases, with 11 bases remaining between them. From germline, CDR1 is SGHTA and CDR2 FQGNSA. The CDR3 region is CASSPPGTYTF. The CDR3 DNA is TGTGCCAGCAGCCCCCCGGGAACCTACACCTTC.

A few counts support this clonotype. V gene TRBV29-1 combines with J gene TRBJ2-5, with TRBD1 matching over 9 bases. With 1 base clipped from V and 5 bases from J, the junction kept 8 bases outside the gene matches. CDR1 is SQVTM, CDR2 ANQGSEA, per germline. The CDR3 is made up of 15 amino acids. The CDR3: CSVEGATGTGETQYF. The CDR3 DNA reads TGCAGCGTTGAAGGGGCTACCGGGACAGGGGAGACCCAGTACTTC. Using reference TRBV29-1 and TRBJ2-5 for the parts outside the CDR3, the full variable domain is SAVISQKPSRDICQRGTSLTIQCQVDSQVTMMFWYRQQPGQSLTLIATANQGSEATYESGFVIDKFPISRPNLTFSTLTVSNMSPEDSSIYLCSVEGATGTGETQYFGPGTRLLVL.

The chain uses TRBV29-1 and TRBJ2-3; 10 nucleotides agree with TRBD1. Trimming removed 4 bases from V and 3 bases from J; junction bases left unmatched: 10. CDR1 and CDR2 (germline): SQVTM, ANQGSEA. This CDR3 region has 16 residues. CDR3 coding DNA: TGCAGCGTTGTACCGGTCCGGACAGGGGGAACAGATACGCAGTATTTT. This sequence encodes CSVVPVRTGGTDTQYF.

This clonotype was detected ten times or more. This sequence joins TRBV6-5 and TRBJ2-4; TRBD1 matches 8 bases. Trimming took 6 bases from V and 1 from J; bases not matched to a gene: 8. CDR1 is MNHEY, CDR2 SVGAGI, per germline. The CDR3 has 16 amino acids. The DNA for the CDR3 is TGTGCCAGCAGCCTGGACAGGGTAGTTGCCAAAAACATTCAGTACTTC. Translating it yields CASSLDRVVAKNIQYF.

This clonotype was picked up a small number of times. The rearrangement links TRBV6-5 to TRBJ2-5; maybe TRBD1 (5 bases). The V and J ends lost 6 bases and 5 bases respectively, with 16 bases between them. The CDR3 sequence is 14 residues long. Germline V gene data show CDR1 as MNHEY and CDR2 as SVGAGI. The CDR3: CASRNPTVRETQYF. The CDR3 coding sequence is TGTGCCAGCAGAAACCCGACAGTAAGGGAGACCCAGTACTTC.

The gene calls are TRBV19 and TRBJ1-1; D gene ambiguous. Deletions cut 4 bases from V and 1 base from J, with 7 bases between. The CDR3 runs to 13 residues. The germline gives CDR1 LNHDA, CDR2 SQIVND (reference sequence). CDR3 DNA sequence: TGTGCCAGTAGTAACATAAAGAACACTGAAGCTTTCTTT. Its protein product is CASSNIKNTEAFF.

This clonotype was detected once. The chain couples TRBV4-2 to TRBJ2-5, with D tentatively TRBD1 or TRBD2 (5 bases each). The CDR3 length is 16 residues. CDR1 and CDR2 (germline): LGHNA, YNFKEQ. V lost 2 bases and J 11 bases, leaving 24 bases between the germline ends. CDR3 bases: TGTGCCAGCAGCCAACCCGGGACCAACTCCTACAATGAGCAGTACTTC. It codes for CASSQPGTNSYNEQYF.

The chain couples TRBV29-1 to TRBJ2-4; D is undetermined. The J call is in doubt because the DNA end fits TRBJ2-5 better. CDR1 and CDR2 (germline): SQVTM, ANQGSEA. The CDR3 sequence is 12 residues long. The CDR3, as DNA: TGCAGCGTTGATGAAGTGGGAGAGACCCAGTACTTC. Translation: CSVDEVGETQYF.

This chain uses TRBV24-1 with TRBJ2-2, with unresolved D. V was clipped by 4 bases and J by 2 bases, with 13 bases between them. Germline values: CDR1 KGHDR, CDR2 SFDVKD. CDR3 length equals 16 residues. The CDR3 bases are TGTGCCACCAGTGACCCGGACGGACCTAACACCGGGGAGCTGTTTTTT. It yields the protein CATSDPDGPNTGELFF.

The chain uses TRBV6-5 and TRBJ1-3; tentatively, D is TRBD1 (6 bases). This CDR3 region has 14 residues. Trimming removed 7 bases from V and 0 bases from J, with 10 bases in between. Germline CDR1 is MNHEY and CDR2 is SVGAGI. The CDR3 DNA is TGTGCCAGCACCACAGGGAACTCTGGAAACACCATATATTTT. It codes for CASTTGNSGNTIYF.

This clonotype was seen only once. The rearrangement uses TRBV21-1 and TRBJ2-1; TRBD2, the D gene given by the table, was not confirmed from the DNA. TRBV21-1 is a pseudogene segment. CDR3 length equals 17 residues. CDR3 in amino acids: CASSNLLAFNSYNEQFF. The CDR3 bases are TGTGCCAGCAGCAACTTACTAGCGTTCAACTCCTACAATGAGCAGTTCTTC.

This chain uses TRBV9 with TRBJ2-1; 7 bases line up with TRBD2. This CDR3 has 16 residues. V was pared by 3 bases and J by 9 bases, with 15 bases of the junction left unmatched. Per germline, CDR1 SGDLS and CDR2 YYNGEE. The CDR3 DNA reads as TGTGCCAGCAGCGCCCGCCCCGGGGGGAATCCAGTTGAGCAGTTCTTC. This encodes CASSARPGGNPVEQFF. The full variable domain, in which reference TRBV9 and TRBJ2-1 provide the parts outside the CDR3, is DSGVTQTPKHLITATGQRVTLRCSPRSGDLSVYWYQQSLDQGLQFLIQYYNGEERAKGNILERFSAQQFPDLHSELNLSSLELGDSALYFCASSARPGGNPVEQFFGPGTRLTVL.

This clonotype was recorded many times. The CDR3 loop is CSVETSGGARTDTQYF. CDR3 in DNA: TGCAGCGTTGAGACTAGCGGGGGGGCGCGCACAGATACGCAGTATTTT. The chain links TRBV29-1 to TRBJ2-3, with 14 nucleotides matching TRBD2. The CDR3 contains 16 residues. The germline V gene encodes CDR1 SQVTM and CDR2 ANQGSEA. V lost 3 bases and J lost 1; bases outside the gene matches: 3.

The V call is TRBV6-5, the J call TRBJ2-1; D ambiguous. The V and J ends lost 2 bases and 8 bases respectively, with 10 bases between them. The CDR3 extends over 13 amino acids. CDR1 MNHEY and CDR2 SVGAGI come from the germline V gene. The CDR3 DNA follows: TGTGCCAGCAGTTACATCAAGGGCGATGAGCAGTTCTTC. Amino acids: CASSYIKGDEQFF.